This TCR beta chain is drawn from a study of cytomegalovirus exposure and HLA in healthy donors. This clone was observed a single time. PCR used 60 Vbeta primers and 13 Jbeta primers. Method: immunoSEQ multiplex PCR; TCRdb's copy keeps in-frame clones and lacks some. The sample comprises approximately 160,000 clones, roughly 80% of which are singletons, and about 0.82% rests with the top ten. From germline, CDR1 is MNHEY and CDR2 SVGAGI. J was trimmed by 5 bases and V by 6 bases; bases with no gene match: 2. The CDR3 spans 14 residues. The sequence was collected from a woman aged 18 to 35 in good health and CMV-seronegative. The rearrangement joins TRBV6-5 to TRBJ2-1; TRBD2 matches 12 bases. Sequencing was performed on PBMCs. CDR3 in DNA: TGTGCCAGCAGGACTAGCGGGAGTCACAATGAGCAGTTCTTC. Translation: CASRTSGSHNEQFF.